This TCR beta chain is from a study of T cell repertoires in cytomegalovirus infection. Unmatched junction bases numbered 4, after V lost 0 bases and J lost 3 bases. Germline V gene lookup returns CDR1 SGHNT and CDR2 YYREEE (reference sequence). This CDR3 spans 15 amino acids. This clonotype was detected a few times. Each CDR3 protein is one row after TCRdb ran MiXCR on the reads. The table includes fewer than 250,000 distinct CDR3 sequences, about 12% detected once. The gene calls are TRBV5-4 and TRBJ1-2; 8 bases fit TRBD1. The clonotype comes from a human donor in good health (CMV status not recorded). Some clones in this sample may be carry-over from other donors' samples. The sequenced sample consisted of PBMCs. For the CDR3, the DNA is TGTGCCAGCAGCTTGGGTGCAGGGGGCGACTATGGCTACACCTTC. Amino acid sequence: CASSLGAGGDYGYTF.